These 17 T cell receptor beta chains originate from one sample sequenced in a study of shared clonotypes between healthy human individuals. Clones were sequenced by immunoSEQ multiplex PCR, and TCRdb holds only the in-frame ones, with some missing. Of around 1,000,000 clones listed, approximately 80% are singletons. What was sequenced was memory CD4+ T cells from PBMCs. Subset defined: CD45RA-negative fraction. Receptors were obtained from a man between 18 and 35 years old in good health. Some clones in this sample may be carry-over from other donors' samples.

The chain has TRBV28 and TRBJ2-7, with TRBD1 matching 7 bases. Germline CDR1 MDHEN, CDR2 SYDVKM. The V and J ends lost 7 bases and 0 bases, in that order; junction bases with no gene match: 12. There are 16 residues in the CDR3. CDR3 protein: CASTLTNGQDSYEQYF. In nucleotides, the CDR3 is TGTGCCAGCACCCTGACGAATGGACAGGACTCCTACGAGCAGTACTTC.

The chain carries TRBV10-3 and TRBJ2-5, with 10 bases matching TRBD1. In germline, CDR1 is ENHRY, CDR2 SYGVKD. This CDR3 region has 15 residues. Germline trimming cut 9 bases from V and 0 bases from J; bases unmatched to any gene: 7. The CDR3 protein is CAMSQDRGYQETQYF. The CDR3 DNA reads as TGTGCCATGAGCCAGGACAGGGGGTACCAAGAGACCCAGTACTTC.

This chain uses TRBV14 with TRBJ2-3, with 9 bases fitting TRBD2. The CDR3 is 14 amino acids. The germline V gene encodes CDR1 SGHDN and CDR2 FVKESK. With 4 bases clipped from V and 4 bases from J, the junction kept 3 bases outside the gene matches. The CDR3, as DNA: TGTGCCAGCAGCCTTAGCGGGAGCCCAGATACGCAGTATTTT. Translated, it gives CASSLSGSPDTQYF.

The chain is built from TRBV5-6 and TRBJ2-5; either TRBD1 or TRBD2 may supply D (5 bases each). CDR1 and CDR2 from the germline V gene are SGHDT and YYEEEE. CDR3 length: 16 amino acids. Deletions cut 0 bases from V and 4 bases from J, with 16 bases between. CDR3 nucleotide sequence: TGTGCCAGCAGCTTGGCTAGTGGGGCTAGCTTAGAGACCCAGTACTTC. Translating it yields CASSLASGASLETQYF.

The table lists this clone with a count of one. The chain is built from TRBV4-2 and TRBJ1-1; no reliable D call. V lost 0 bases to trimming and J lost 1 base, with 9 bases between them. Looked up from germline, CDR1 is LGHNA and CDR2 is YNFKEQ. The CDR3 is 15 amino acids. CDR3 bases: TGTGCCAGCAGCCAAGACCGACGGGCGAACACTGAAGCTTTCTTT. Translated: CASSQDRRANTEAFF.

This chain joins TRBV7-6 and TRBJ2-5; D unresolved. CDR1 and CDR2 from the germline V gene are SGHVS and FNYEAQ. Trimming shortened V by 1 base and J by 1 base, and 7 bases separated the two germline ends. The CDR3 extends over 14 amino acids. This chain's CDR3 is CASSLELTQETQYF. The CDR3 nucleotides read TGTGCCAGCAGCTTAGAACTTACCCAAGAGACCCAGTACTTC.

This CDR3 reads CASSLVQKFTF. In nucleotides, the CDR3 is TGTGCCAGCAGCTTGGTCCAGAAGTTCACCTTC. V and J are TRBV5-6 and TRBJ1-2, with D unclear. The germline V and J ends were trimmed by 0 bases and 13 bases, with 10 bases remaining between them. Germline V gives CDR1 SGHDT, CDR2 YYEEEE. The CDR3 sequence is 11 residues long.

This clone was picked up one time. The chain couples TRBV5-1 to TRBJ1-1; perhaps TRBD1 as D (6 bases). This CDR3 is 15 amino acids long. Germline CDR1 and CDR2: SGHRS and YFSETQ. V lost 1 base and J lost 0, with 10 bases in between. The CDR3 protein is CASSLNRALNTEAFF. Here the CDR3 DNA reads TGCGCCAGCAGCTTGAACAGGGCCCTGAACACTGAAGCTTTCTTT.

The chain joins TRBV6-6 to TRBJ2-3, with TRBD1 identical over 7 bases. CDR3 length equals 13 residues. After removal of 6 bases from V and 6 bases from J, the junction contained 6 bases not matched to a gene. Germline assignment: CDR1 MNHNY and CDR2 SVGAGI (reference sequence). CDR3 DNA sequence: TGTGCCAGCAGGAGCCAGGGGGTGGATACGCAGTATTTT. This encodes CASRSQGVDTQYF.

The chain couples TRBV5-1 to TRBJ2-3; 10 nucleotides agree with TRBD2. Germline values: CDR1 SGHRS, CDR2 YFSETQ. The CDR3 covers 15 residues. The V and J ends lost 2 bases and 5 bases, in that order; junction bases with no gene match: 5. The CDR3 DNA reads as TGCGCCAGCAGCTTTAGCGGGAGGTCGGTAGATACGCAGTATTTT. Translating gives CASSFSGRSVDTQYF.

This clone was seen a handful of times. V is TRBV2 and J is TRBJ2-5; TRBD2 agrees at 8 bases. In germline, CDR1 is SNHLY, CDR2 FYNNEI. CDR3 size: 17 residues. The J segment lost 0 bases and the V segment lost 7 bases, leaving 13 bases of the junction unmatched. As DNA, the CDR3 is TGTGCCAGCAACCTATTGGGTAGCGGGAATTACCAAGAGACCCAGTACTTC. Protein sequence: CASNLLGSGNYQETQYF.

This clone was counted at least ten times. Other DNA sequences in this sample translate to the same CDR3. This chain connects TRBV7-9 to TRBJ2-5; 9 bases fit TRBD1. V was clipped by 5 bases and J by 5 bases; unmatched bases: 12. This CDR3 has 16 residues. Germline V gene sequence: CDR1 SEHNR, CDR2 FQNEAQ (reference sequence). The CDR3 DNA reads as TGTGCCAGCAGCCCTCCCCCCGGACAGGGGCAGGAGACCCAGTACTTC. It encodes CASSPPPGQGQETQYF.

The chain couples TRBV10-3 to TRBJ2-1; 11 nucleotides line up with TRBD2. V gave up 1 base and J gave up 6 bases; unmatched junction bases: 5. CDR3 length: 16 amino acids. CDR1 ENHRY and CDR2 SYGVKD come from the germline V gene. CDR3 DNA: TGTGCCATCAGTGAGTTCGCGGGGACTAGCGGCAATGAGCAGTTCTTC. The encoded protein is CAISEFAGTSGNEQFF.

On this clone itself: Distinct nucleotide sequences in the sample also encode this CDR3. This chain connects TRBV5-1 to TRBJ1-5; tentative D call: TRBD1 (6 bases). The germline V and J ends were trimmed by 2 bases and 1 base, with 7 bases remaining between them. Germline CDR1 SGHRS, CDR2 YFSETQ. The CDR3 has 14 residues. DNA for the CDR3: TGCGCCAGCAGCTTAGGGGGGAGCAATCAGCCCCAGCATTTT. Protein sequence: CASSLGGSNQPQHF.

On this clone itself: A much bigger clone sits one base away, suggesting this may be a read error. The chain has TRBV2 and TRBJ2-3, with D uncertain. The CDR3 is 12 amino acids. V was trimmed by 6 bases and J by 4 bases, leaving 8 bases between them. CDR1 SNHLY and CDR2 FYNNEI come from the germline V gene. In DNA form, the CDR3 reads TGTGCCAGCAGCCCAAGGGCAGATACGCAGTATTTT. Amino acids: CASSPRADTQYF.

The table lists this clone with a few counts. J is TRBJ2-2 and V is TRBV5-4; TRBD2 aligns across 10 bases. The junction had 4 bases not matched to a gene; V was cut back by 4 bases and J by 1 base. Germline V gene data show CDR1 as SGHNT and CDR2 as YYREEE (reference sequence). The CDR3 runs to 16 residues. CDR3 DNA: TGTGCCAGCAGCCCAGGACTAGCGGAGAACACCGGGGAGCTGTTTTTT. As protein: CASSPGLAENTGELFF.

The chain is built from TRBV28 and TRBJ1-2; D gene unclear. CDR3 length: 13 amino acids. The V and J ends lost 5 bases and 8 bases respectively, with 15 bases between them. In germline, CDR1 is MDHEN, CDR2 SYDVKM. The CDR3 sequence: CASSTQISGGYTF. DNA of the CDR3: TGTGCCAGCAGTACACAAATATCCGGCGGCTACACCTTC.